This TCR beta chain originates from a study of OX40 agonist ivuxolimab in advanced cancers. TCRdb's table, derived via immunoSEQ multiplex PCR, lists solely in-frame clones and lacks some. The data contain some 10,000 clones, nearly 80% of them singletons. Trimming took off 3 bases at V and 2 bases at J, with 12 bases between the two ends. The CDR3 runs to 14 residues. Germline lookup yields CDR1 SGHTS and CDR2 YDEGEE. The source is an adult with an advanced solid tumor such as melanoma, head and neck, liver or kidney cancer. Material: CD4+ or CD8+ T cells sorted from blood, obtained in a trial of the OX40 agonist ivuxolimab. The chain employs TRBV5-8 and TRBJ2-7, with D maybe TRBD1 (6 bases). The CDR3 protein is CASSSGQIPYEQYF. CDR3 in DNA: TGTGCCAGCAGCTCGGGACAAATTCCCTACGAGCAGTACTTC. Full variable domain (rest looked up from reference TRBV5-8 and TRBJ2-7): EAGVTQSPTHLIKTRGQQATLRCSPISGHTSVYWYQQALGLGLQFLLWYDEGEERNRGNFPPRFSGRQFPNYSSELNVNALELEDSALYLCASSSGQIPYEQYFGPGTRLTVT.